The 2 T cell receptor beta chains below all came from one sample that was sequenced in a study of response to subunit inactivated influenza vaccine. TCRdb used MiXCR to reprocess the RT-PCR reads, holding one entry per CDR3 protein. The sample records about 520,000 distinct CDR3 sequences, approximately 24% being singletons. This material consisted of CD4+ T cells sorted from PBMCs, taken roughly 5 days after vaccination. The receptors originated from a man aged 45-65 years who received an inactivated influenza vaccine.

This chain uses TRBV7-2 with TRBJ1-1, with D tentatively TRBD1 (6 bases). This CDR3 contains 14 residues. Trimming pared 3 bases from V and 6 bases from J, leaving 14 bases between. The germline CDR1 and CDR2 sequences are SGHTA and FQGNSA. Here the CDR3 reads CASSFQAGAAEAFF. The CDR3 DNA reads as TGTGCCAGCAGCTTCCAAGCGGGGGCGGCTGAAGCTTTCTTT. The whole variable domain, filled in from reference TRBV7-2 and TRBJ1-1, reads GAGVSQSPSNKVTEKGKDVELRCDPISGHTALYWYRQSLGQGLEFLIYFQGNSAPDKSGLPSDRFSAERTGGSVSTLTIQRTQQEDSAVYLCASSFQAGAAEAFFGQGTRLTVV.

The chain employs TRBV20-1 and TRBJ2-5, with D perhaps assigned TRBD1 or TRBD2 (5 bases each). This CDR3 spans 15 amino acids. The V gene's germline CDR1 is DFQATT and CDR2 SNEGSKA (reference sequence). With 0 bases removed from V and 1 base from J, the gap between germline ends came to 12 bases. In DNA, the CDR3 is TGCAGTGCTAGAGACGGTCGAGGGGCCCAAGAGACCCAGTACTTC. This sequence encodes CSARDGRGAQETQYF.